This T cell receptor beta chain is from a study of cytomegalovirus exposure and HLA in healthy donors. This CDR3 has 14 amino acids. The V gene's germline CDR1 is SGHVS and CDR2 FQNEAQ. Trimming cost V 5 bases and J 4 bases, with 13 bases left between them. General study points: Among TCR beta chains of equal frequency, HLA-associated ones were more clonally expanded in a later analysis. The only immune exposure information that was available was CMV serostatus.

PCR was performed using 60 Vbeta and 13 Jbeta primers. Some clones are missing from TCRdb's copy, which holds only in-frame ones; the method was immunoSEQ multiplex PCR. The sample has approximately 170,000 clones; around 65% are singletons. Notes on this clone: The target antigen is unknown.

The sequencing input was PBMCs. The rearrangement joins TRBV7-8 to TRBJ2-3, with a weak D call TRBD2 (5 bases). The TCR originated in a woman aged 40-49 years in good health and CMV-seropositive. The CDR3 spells CASSAGWVADTQYF. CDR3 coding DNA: TGTGCCAGCAGCGCGGGTTGGGTGGCAGATACGCAGTATTTT.